Listed here are 27 T cell receptor beta chains from one sample, sequenced in a study of shared clonotypes between healthy human individuals. Sequencing used immunoSEQ multiplex PCR; TCRdb keeps in-frame clones, though not all of them. Among roughly 1,500,000 clones, approximately 98% were seen once, and the ten largest hold 0.4% to 0.55%. The sequenced sample consisted of naive CD4+ T cells sorted from blood. Subset here: CD45RA+ positively selected. These receptors were collected from a man younger than 40 in good health.

V is TRBV29-1 and J is TRBJ2-5; 10 bases map to TRBD1. Per germline, CDR1 SQVTM and CDR2 ANQGSEA. The CDR3 contains 11 residues. The CDR3 DNA is TGCGGGACAGGGGAAGGGGAGACCCAGTACTTC. Amino acid sequence: CGTGEGETQYF.

The genes are TRBV28 and TRBJ2-7, with D perhaps TRBD1 (6 bases). Trimming shortened V by 2 bases and J by 6 bases, and 14 bases separated the two germline ends. CDR1 MDHEN and CDR2 SYDVKM come from the germline V gene. The CDR3 length is 14 residues. CDR3 in DNA: TGTGCCAGCAGTTTACTGGGGGCGCTGATCGAGCAGTACTTC. This gives the protein CASSLLGALIEQYF.

V and J are TRBV18 and TRBJ2-1; D is perhaps TRBD2 (6 bases). CDR1 KGHSH and CDR2 LQKENI come from the germline V gene. V was clipped by 2 bases and J by 7 bases, with 18 bases between them. CDR3 size: 16 residues. The DNA for the CDR3 is TGTGCCAGCTCACCAAGCACAAGCGGGCGAGGGAATGAGCAGTTCTTC. Its protein product is CASSPSTSGRGNEQFF. Combining the CDR3 with reference TRBV18 and TRBJ2-1 gives the whole variable domain NAGVMQNPRHLVRRRGQEARLRCSPMKGHSHVYWYRQLPEEGLKFMVYLQKENIIDESGMPKERFSAEFPKEGPSILRIQQVVRGDSAAYFCASSPSTSGRGNEQFFGPGTRLTVL.

The chain is built from TRBV9 and TRBJ2-2; 12 bases align to TRBD2. The trim removed 0 bases at V and 3 bases at J, leaving 15 bases unmatched. This CDR3 is built from 21 residues. From germline, CDR1 is SGDLS and CDR2 YYNGEE. CDR3 coding DNA: TGTGCCAGCAGCGTAGTGTCATTCGGGAGACTAGCGGGAGTCGACACCGGGGAGCTGTTTTTT. It is translated as CASSVVSFGRLAGVDTGELFF. The whole variable domain, remainder taken from reference TRBV9 and TRBJ2-2, is DSGVTQTPKHLITATGQRVTLRCSPRSGDLSVYWYQQSLDQGLQFLIQYYNGEERAKGNILERFSAQQFPDLHSELNLSSLELGDSALYFCASSVVSFGRLAGVDTGELFFGEGSRLTVL.

The J gene is TRBJ1-1, the V gene TRBV28, with D possibly TRBD1 on 5 matching bases. Trimming removed 8 bases at V and 1 base at J, with 11 bases between. In germline, CDR1 is MDHEN, CDR2 SYDVKM. The CDR3 runs to 13 residues. The CDR3 reads CASCGGGNTEAFF. The CDR3, as DNA: TGTGCCAGCTGTGGTGGGGGGAACACTGAAGCTTTCTTT.

This clone was picked up one time. This rearrangement joins TRBV6-5 to TRBJ2-7; perhaps D is TRBD1 or TRBD2 (6 bases each). Germline V gene sequence: CDR1 MNHEY, CDR2 SVGAGI. V lost 7 bases, J lost 3 bases, and 13 bases lay in between. The CDR3 is 13 amino acids. The CDR3 loop is CASTRGTLYEQYF. As DNA, the CDR3 is TGTGCCAGCACACGGGGGACACTCTACGAGCAGTACTTC.

In its sample, this clone was seen once. The chain couples TRBV11-3 to TRBJ2-3; D possibly uses TRBD1 or TRBD2 (5 bases each). The CDR3 extends over 16 amino acids. V gave up 3 bases and J gave up 2 bases, with 15 bases separating them. CDR1 is SGHNT, CDR2 YENEEA, per germline. CDR3 coding DNA: TGTGCCAGCAGCTTCCGGGGCGCACAAACCACAGATACGCAGTATTTT. Its translation: CASSFRGAQTTDTQYF.

The chain uses TRBV27 and TRBJ2-1, with 9 bases lining up with TRBD2. This CDR3 has 15 residues. CDR1 is MNHEY and CDR2 is SMNVEV in the germline V gene (reference sequence). V was pared by 2 bases and J by 6 bases, with 5 bases of the junction left unmatched. This CDR3 reads CASSLRTSVGNEQFF. CDR3 nucleotides: TGTGCCAGCAGTTTACGGACTAGCGTCGGCAATGAGCAGTTCTTC.

The CDR3 is CASRPSGRSSYEQYF. The CDR3 nucleotides are TGTGCCAGCAGACCCAGCGGGCGAAGCTCCTACGAGCAGTACTTC. This sequence joins TRBV28 and TRBJ2-7; the D gene is possibly TRBD2 (6 bases). Trimming shortened V by 6 bases and J by 0 bases, and 15 bases separated the two germline ends. The CDR3 length is 15 residues. Germline V gene data show CDR1 as MDHEN and CDR2 as SYDVKM.

This chain links TRBV4-2 with TRBJ2-1, with D perhaps being TRBD1 or TRBD2 (5 bases each). V was cut by 4 bases and J by 0 bases, with 10 bases left in between. The CDR3 is 15 amino acids. The germline V gene has CDR1 LGHNA and CDR2 YNFKEQ. The CDR3 sequence is CASSPRDHSYNEQFF. The CDR3 coding sequence is TGTGCCAGCAGCCCCCGGGACCACTCCTACAATGAGCAGTTCTTC.

V gene TRBV11-2 combines with J gene TRBJ2-5; a possible D gene is TRBD2 (5 bases). V was cut by 5 bases and J by 7 bases, with 17 bases left in between. Looked up from germline, CDR1 is SGHAT and CDR2 is FQNNGV. This CDR3 has 14 amino acids. The CDR3 protein is CASSRGLGEVTQYF. The CDR3 DNA reads TGTGCCAGCAGCCGAGGGTTAGGCGAAGTGACCCAGTACTTC.

As regards this clone: Other DNA sequences in this specimen translate into the identical CDR3. In nucleotides, the CDR3 is TGTGCCAGCTCACCGGAAGAGTACGAGCAGTACTTC. This gives the protein CASSPEEYEQYF. The rearrangement links TRBV18 to TRBJ2-7; D is unclear. The germline gives CDR1 KGHSH, CDR2 LQKENI. V was shortened by 3 bases and J by 4 bases, with 7 bases between the two germline ends. The CDR3 extends over 12 amino acids.

This clone was picked up one time. V usage is TRBV7-2 and J usage is TRBJ1-2, with 8 bases aligning to TRBD1. This CDR3 is 14 amino acids long. V shed 1 base and J 6 bases; nucleotides not matched to a gene: 4. The germline gives CDR1 SGHTA, CDR2 FQGNSA. For the CDR3, the DNA is TGTGCCAGCAGCTTAGAAGGGACAGGAGATGGCTACACCTTC. Its translation: CASSLEGTGDGYTF. Filled out from reference TRBV7-2 and TRBJ1-2, the complete variable domain reads GAGVSQSPSNKVTEKGKDVELRCDPISGHTALYWYRQSLGQGLEFLIYFQGNSAPDKSGLPSDRFSAERTGGSVSTLTIQRTQQEDSAVYLCASSLEGTGDGYTFGSGTRLTVV.

The gene calls are TRBV4-3 and TRBJ2-2; D gene uncertain. CDR3 length: 17 amino acids. V was pared by 1 base and J by 0 bases, with 12 bases between. Germline values: CDR1 LGHNA, CDR2 YSLEER. The CDR3 protein is CASSQGVAAANTGELFF. The CDR3 DNA reads as TGCGCCAGCAGCCAAGGTGTTGCCGCGGCGAACACCGGGGAGCTGTTTTTT.

The chain is built from TRBV6-1 and TRBJ1-5; D is perhaps TRBD1 (6 bases). Germline V gene data show CDR1 as MNHNS and CDR2 as SASEGT. The V end lost 5 bases, the J end lost 6 bases, and 11 bases lay between the germline ends. The CDR3 spans 13 residues. The DNA of the CDR3 is TGTGCCAGCAGTACAGGGTCTCCTCAGCCCCAGCATTTT. It is translated as CASSTGSPQPQHF.

This clone is a singleton in its sample. The CDR3 DNA follows: TGTGCCAGCAGCCCGAATCTATACGAGCAGTACTTC. Translating gives CASSPNLYEQYF. The chain has TRBV7-9 and TRBJ2-7; D is unclear. Per germline, CDR1 SEHNR and CDR2 FQNEAQ (reference sequence). The CDR3 totals 12 residues. Trimming pared 5 bases from V and 4 bases from J, leaving 9 bases between.

The CDR3 loop is CASSYTGAYEQYF. The DNA for the CDR3 is TGTGCCAGCAGTTATACAGGGGCATACGAGCAGTACTTC. V is TRBV27 and J is TRBJ2-7; TRBD1 matches 7 bases. CDR3 size: 13 residues. Trimming removed 4 bases from V and 4 bases from J; junction bases left unmatched: 4. In germline, CDR1 is MNHEY, CDR2 SMNVEV (reference sequence).

This chain connects TRBV27 to TRBJ2-7, with D perhaps TRBD2 (6 bases). CDR1 and CDR2 (germline): MNHEY, SMNVEV (reference sequence). The ends were cut back, 2 bases at V and 7 bases at J, with 15 bases in the middle. The CDR3 covers 14 residues. The CDR3 here is CASSLGIRRGEQYF. The CDR3 coding sequence is TGTGCCAGCAGTTTAGGGATCAGGCGGGGAGAGCAGTACTTC.

DNA for the CDR3: TGTGCCAGCAGCTTTACAACAGGACTTGGACTTTCGAACACCGGGGAGCTGTTTTTT. Amino acids: CASSFTTGLGLSNTGELFF. V gene TRBV7-9 combines with J gene TRBJ2-2; D is possibly TRBD1 or TRBD2 (5 bases each). V lost 3 bases to trimming and J lost 0 bases, with 20 bases between them. CDR3 length equals 19 residues. Looked up from germline, CDR1 is SEHNR and CDR2 is FQNEAQ (reference sequence).

This sequence joins TRBV19 and TRBJ1-1; D may be TRBD1 (5 bases). This CDR3 region has 14 residues. Germline-derived CDR1 and CDR2 are LNHDA and SQIVND (reference sequence). V was shortened by 4 bases and J by 1 base, with 10 bases between the two germline ends. In nucleotides, the CDR3 is TGTGCCAGTAGTACAAAAACAGGGAACACTGAAGCTTTCTTT. It yields the protein CASSTKTGNTEAFF.

The chain links TRBV7-2 to TRBJ2-3, with 7 positions matching TRBD2. CDR1 and CDR2 (germline): SGHTA, FQGNSA. V lost 0 bases and J lost 0; bases outside the gene matches: 6. The CDR3 has 17 residues. CDR3 nucleotide sequence: TGTGCCAGCAGCTTAGCGAGGCTAGCGGCAAGCACAGATACGCAGTATTTT. Translated, it gives CASSLARLAASTDTQYF.

J is TRBJ2-5 and V is TRBV5-1; D assignment may be TRBD1 or TRBD2 (6 bases each). Germline lookup yields CDR1 SGHRS and CDR2 YFSETQ. V lost 2 bases to trimming and J lost 5 bases, with 16 bases between them. CDR3 length: 15 amino acids. Written as DNA, the CDR3 is TGCGCCAGCAGCTTTCGTCCCGGGGGCCTGGAGACCCAGTACTTC. It specifies CASSFRPGGLETQYF.

The rearrangement uses TRBV19 and TRBJ2-2, with 8 nucleotides matching TRBD1. Losses at the gene ends were 5 bases for V and 5 bases for J; bases not matched to a gene: 7. CDR3 size: 15 residues. Germline V gene lookup returns CDR1 LNHDA and CDR2 SQIVND (reference sequence). The CDR3 loop is CASSRQGRGTGELFF. CDR3 DNA sequence: TGTGCCAGTAGTCGACAGGGGCGAGGGACCGGGGAGCTGTTTTTT.

CDR3 residues: CASSIAPGTEAFF. CDR3 nucleotide sequence: TGTGCCAGTAGTATTGCCCCCGGCACTGAAGCTTTCTTT. The rearrangement joins TRBV19 to TRBJ1-1, with unresolved D. Germline V gene data show CDR1 as LNHDA and CDR2 as SQIVND (reference sequence). The germline V and J ends were trimmed by 3 bases and 4 bases, with 9 bases remaining between them. CDR3 length: 13 residues.

The gene calls are TRBV10-1 and TRBJ2-3; TRBD2 agrees at 11 bases. Per germline, CDR1 WNHNN and CDR2 SYGVQD (reference sequence). The CDR3 sequence is 17 residues long. The V and J ends lost 3 bases and 0 bases, in that order; junction bases with no gene match: 5. CDR3 DNA: TGCGCCAGCAGTGATCCGACTAGCGGGACTAGCACAGATACGCAGTATTTT. Protein product: CASSDPTSGTSTDTQYF.

The rearrangement links TRBV11-2 to TRBJ1-5; D is ambiguous. Trimming took 5 bases from V and 4 from J, leaving 12 bases between them. Looked up from germline, CDR1 is SGHAT and CDR2 is FQNNGV. The CDR3 is 14 residues long. CDR3 DNA sequence: TGTGCCAGCAGCCCTCGTCGGGAGAATCAGCCCCAGCATTTT. As protein: CASSPRRENQPQHF.

V is TRBV7-6 and J is TRBJ2-2; 8 bases match TRBD1. Germline lookup yields CDR1 SGHVS and CDR2 FNYEAQ. V lost 0 bases to trimming and J lost 3 bases; unmatched junction nucleotides: 3. The CDR3 is made up of 16 amino acids. CDR3 loop: CASSLADRADTGELFF. The CDR3 nucleotides read TGTGCCAGCAGCTTAGCGGACAGGGCTGACACCGGGGAGCTGTTTTTT. The full variable domain, completed using reference TRBV7-6 and TRBJ2-2, is GAGVSQSPRYKVTKRGQDVALRCDPISGHVSLYWYRQALGQGPEFLTYFNYEAQQDKSGLPNDRFSAERPEGSISTLTIQRTEQRDSAMYRCASSLADRADTGELFFGEGSRLTVL.